The rows below give T cell receptor beta chains drawn from one sample of a study of CD8+CD57+ T cells in acquired aplastic anemia. TCRdb recomputed calls from the reads with MiXCR, one row per CDR3 protein. The data hold hundreds of thousands of distinct CDR3 sequences, with approximately 70% observed a single time. The material sequenced was sorted CD4+, CD8+, or CD8+CD57+ T cells (not recorded which) from PBMCs. The receptors come from a human donor in good health, serving as a control. CDR3s include the opening cysteine and the closing phenylalanine or tryptophan. Each record gives: V gene, J gene, clone size, D gene, CDR3 DNA, CDR3 protein. The D gene is left open where the match is weak. A clone size is listed for some rows: how often the clone was seen (once, few, many), or a class if it is expanded.

V gene: TRBV9
J gene: TRBJ1-1
clone size: -
D gene: -
CDR3 DNA: TGTGCCAGCAGTTCGGCAGGGTGGTTACTGAACCCTGAAGCTTTCTTT
CDR3 protein: CASSSAGWLLNPEAFF

V gene: TRBV7-6
J gene: TRBJ1-3
clone size: -
D gene: TRBD1
CDR3 DNA: TGTGCCAGCAGCGCCCGGGACAGGGGGAAAGGAAACACCATATATTTT
CDR3 protein: CASSARDRGKGNTIYF

V gene: TRBV7-2
J gene: TRBJ1-3
clone size: -
D gene: -
CDR3 DNA: TGTGCCAGCAGCCCCCCGGTAGGGGCCAGCTCCTACGAGTATTTT
CDR3 protein: CASSPPVGASSYEYF

V gene: TRBV4-1
J gene: TRBJ1-4
clone size: many
D gene: -
CDR3 DNA: TGCGCCAGCAGCCAAGTGGCGACAACGTCGAGAGAAAAACTGTTTTTT
CDR3 protein: CASSQVATTSREKLFF

V gene: TRBV10-3
J gene: TRBJ2-1
clone size: -
D gene: TRBD1
CDR3 DNA: TGTGCCATCAGTGATTGGGACAGGCAGGACAATGAGCAGTTCTTC
CDR3 protein: CAISDWDRQDNEQFF

V gene: TRBV7-6
J gene: TRBJ1-4
clone size: once
D gene: -
CDR3 DNA: TGTGCCAGCGGGATAGATAGGGCCCAGCAAATTGGGTATTTT
CDR3 protein: CASGIDRAQQIGYF

V gene: TRBV12-3/TRBV12-4
J gene: TRBJ2-3
clone size: many
D gene: -
CDR3 DNA: TGTGCCAGCAGTGGGACAACTAGCACAGATACGCAGTATTTT
CDR3 protein: CASSGTTSTDTQYF

V gene: TRBV15
J gene: TRBJ1-4
clone size: -
D gene: -
CDR3 DNA: TGTGCCACCAGCTTGCGGTCTCGGAATGAAAAACTGCTCTTT
CDR3 protein: CATSLRSRNEKLLF

V gene: TRBV7-9
J gene: TRBJ2-3
clone size: -
D gene: -
CDR3 DNA: TGTGCCAGCAGCTTCAGTGATAACACTGAAGCTTTCCAGTATTTT
CDR3 protein: CASSFSDNTEAFQYF

V gene: TRBV2
J gene: TRBJ1-1
clone size: -
D gene: -
CDR3 DNA: TGTGCCAGCAGTATCCGGACGGGGGAGGGTATGGCTACACTCTTT
CDR3 protein: CASSIRTGEGMATLF

V gene: TRBV19
J gene: TRBJ2-7
clone size: -
D gene: -
CDR3 DNA: TGTGCCAGCAGCTTAGTCGGGTCACTGGGAATTTACGAGCAGTACTTC
CDR3 protein: CASSLVGSLGIYEQYF

V gene: TRBV20-1
J gene: TRBJ2-7
clone size: -
D gene: -
CDR3 DNA: TGCAGTGGTCAAGGGCTATCGGAGCAGTACTTC
CDR3 protein: CSGQGLSEQYF

V gene: TRBV5-6
J gene: TRBJ1-2
clone size: -
D gene: -
CDR3 DNA: TGCGCCAGGAGCTTGGAAATGGGCGGCGGCTACACCTTC
CDR3 protein: CARSLEMGGGYTF

V gene: TRBV20-1
J gene: TRBJ1-1
clone size: once
D gene: TRBD1
CDR3 DNA: TGCAGTGCCAGGGGGGGGATACACGTGGCTTTCTTT
CDR3 protein: CSARGGIHVAFF

V gene: TRBV9
J gene: TRBJ1-6
clone size: -
D gene: -
CDR3 DNA: TGTGCCAGCAGCCTAGACGAGACGGTGTCACCTCTCCACTTT
CDR3 protein: CASSLDETVSPLHF

V gene: TRBV7-8
J gene: TRBJ2-7
clone size: -
D gene: TRBD1
CDR3 DNA: TGTGCCAGCAGCTCCAGGACAGGGGTGGGCGAGCAGTACTTC
CDR3 protein: CASSSRTGVGEQYF

V gene: TRBV20-1
J gene: TRBJ1-5
clone size: -
D gene: -
CDR3 DNA: TGCAGTGCTAGAATGGCGGGCAGGCCAAGGGGCAATCAGCCCCAGCATTTT
CDR3 protein: CSARMAGRPRGNQPQHF

V gene: TRBV19
J gene: TRBJ2-5
clone size: few
D gene: -
CDR3 DNA: TGTGCCAGTAGTATTAGGGGGGGCCGGGAGACCCAGTACTTC
CDR3 protein: CASSIRGGRETQYF

V gene: TRBV4-2
J gene: TRBJ2-1
clone size: -
D gene: -
CDR3 DNA: TGTGCCAGCAGCCAAGATAGCCCGGATCTAGTGATCTACAATGAGCAGTTCTTC
CDR3 protein: CASSQDSPDLVIYNEQFF

V gene: TRBV5-4
J gene: TRBJ2-1
clone size: once
D gene: TRBD2
CDR3 DNA: TGTGCCAGCAGCTTGGACACTGGCAGTGCGGGAAGACTAGCGGCAACCTACAATGAGCAGTTCTTC
CDR3 protein: CASSLDTGSAGRLAATYNEQFF

V gene: TRBV7-2
J gene: TRBJ1-1
clone size: -
D gene: -
CDR3 DNA: TGTGCCAGCAGCTTAGATTTCTTT
CDR3 protein: CASSLDFF

V gene: TRBV7-9
J gene: TRBJ2-2
clone size: many
D gene: -
CDR3 DNA: TGTGCCAGCAGCTTATTGTCTGCAGCCGGGGAGCTGTTTTTT
CDR3 protein: CASSLLSAAGELFF

V gene: TRBV7-8
J gene: TRBJ1-2
clone size: -
D gene: -
CDR3 DNA: TGTGCCAGCAGCTTAAGCTCTCGGGAAGGCTACACCTTC
CDR3 protein: CASSLSSREGYTF

V gene: TRBV7-9
J gene: TRBJ1-4
clone size: -
D gene: -
CDR3 DNA: TGTGCCAGCAGCATTTCAGCTGGTGAAAAACTGTTTTTT
CDR3 protein: CASSISAGEKLFF

V gene: TRBV15
J gene: TRBJ1-5
clone size: -
D gene: -
CDR3 DNA: TGTGCCACCAGCAGAGATGGACTGTGGGTTCAGCCCCAGCATTTT
CDR3 protein: CATSRDGLWVQPQHF

V gene: TRBV20-1
J gene: TRBJ2-7
clone size: -
D gene: TRBD2
CDR3 DNA: TGCAGTGCTCAGCCAAGCGGGAGGGCCCTGGTCGAGCAGTACTTC
CDR3 protein: CSAQPSGRALVEQYF

V gene: TRBV12-3/TRBV12-4
J gene: TRBJ2-7
clone size: -
D gene: -
CDR3 DNA: TGTGCCAGCAGTTTCCGCAGGGGACACTACGAGCAGTACTTC
CDR3 protein: CASSFRRGHYEQYF

V gene: TRBV20-1
J gene: TRBJ1-1
clone size: -
D gene: -
CDR3 DNA: TGCAGTGCTCCCCTGAATCGTGATGGGAAGGGGGAAGCTTTCTTT
CDR3 protein: CSAPLNRDGKGEAFF

V gene: TRBV29-1
J gene: TRBJ1-2
clone size: -
D gene: TRBD1
CDR3 DNA: TGCAGCGTTGACAGGACAGGGAGAGGAGGAGGCTACACCTTC
CDR3 protein: CSVDRTGRGGGYTF

V gene: TRBV20-1
J gene: TRBJ1-1
clone size: few
D gene: -
CDR3 DNA: TGCAGTGCTAGAGATCCAGGCCTGGGGGGCACTGAAGCTTTCTTT
CDR3 protein: CSARDPGLGGTEAFF

V gene: TRBV5-1
J gene: TRBJ1-5
clone size: -
D gene: -
CDR3 DNA: TGTGCCAGCATAGAAAGTAGGAGGGATTCGCCCCAGCATTTT
CDR3 protein: CASIESRRDSPQHF

V gene: TRBV10-3
J gene: TRBJ1-2
clone size: -
D gene: -
CDR3 DNA: TGTGCCATCAGTGAGGGTGAGACAGAAAATGGCTACACCTTC
CDR3 protein: CAISEGETENGYTF

V gene: TRBV7-7
J gene: TRBJ1-2
clone size: once
D gene: -
CDR3 DNA: TGTGCTAGCAGCCGTGACGGCACCGGGGAGCTGTGTTTTACCTTC
CDR3 protein: CASSRDGTGELCFTF

V gene: TRBV9
J gene: TRBJ2-2
clone size: many
D gene: -
CDR3 DNA: TGTGCCAGCAGCGTGTGGGGTGACACCGGGGAGCTGTTTTTT
CDR3 protein: CASSVWGDTGELFF

V gene: TRBV6-2/TRBV6-3
J gene: TRBJ2-7
clone size: -
D gene: -
CDR3 DNA: TGTGCCAGCACAACTGGGACGTCTGGGGAGCAGTACTTC
CDR3 protein: CASTTGTSGEQYF

V gene: TRBV7-9
J gene: TRBJ1-2
clone size: few
D gene: -
CDR3 DNA: TGTGCCAGCAGCTTAGACACCACCTATGGCTACACCTTC
CDR3 protein: CASSLDTTYGYTF

V gene: TRBV6-4
J gene: TRBJ1-2
clone size: -
D gene: TRBD1
CDR3 DNA: TGTGCCAGCAGTCCCACCGAGGGGGCTGGCTACACCTTC
CDR3 protein: CASSPTEGAGYTF

V gene: TRBV10-1
J gene: TRBJ1-3
clone size: many
D gene: -
CDR3 DNA: TGCGCCAGCAGTGCATCAGGATCTGGAAACACCATATATTTT
CDR3 protein: CASSASGSGNTIYF

V gene: TRBV15
J gene: TRBJ1-5
clone size: many
D gene: TRBD1
CDR3 DNA: TGTGCCACCAGCGGGACAGGGATGGAGCCCCAGCATTTT
CDR3 protein: CATSGTGMEPQHF

V gene: TRBV7-7
J gene: TRBJ1-3
clone size: -
D gene: TRBD1
CDR3 DNA: TGTGCCAGCAGCCCTCTGCGACAGGGAGATACTGAAGCTTATTTT
CDR3 protein: CASSPLRQGDTEAYF

V gene: TRBV5-4
J gene: TRBJ2-7
clone size: -
D gene: -
CDR3 DNA: TGTGCCAGCAGCTTCACCGGGGAGCAGTACTTC
CDR3 protein: CASSFTGEQYF